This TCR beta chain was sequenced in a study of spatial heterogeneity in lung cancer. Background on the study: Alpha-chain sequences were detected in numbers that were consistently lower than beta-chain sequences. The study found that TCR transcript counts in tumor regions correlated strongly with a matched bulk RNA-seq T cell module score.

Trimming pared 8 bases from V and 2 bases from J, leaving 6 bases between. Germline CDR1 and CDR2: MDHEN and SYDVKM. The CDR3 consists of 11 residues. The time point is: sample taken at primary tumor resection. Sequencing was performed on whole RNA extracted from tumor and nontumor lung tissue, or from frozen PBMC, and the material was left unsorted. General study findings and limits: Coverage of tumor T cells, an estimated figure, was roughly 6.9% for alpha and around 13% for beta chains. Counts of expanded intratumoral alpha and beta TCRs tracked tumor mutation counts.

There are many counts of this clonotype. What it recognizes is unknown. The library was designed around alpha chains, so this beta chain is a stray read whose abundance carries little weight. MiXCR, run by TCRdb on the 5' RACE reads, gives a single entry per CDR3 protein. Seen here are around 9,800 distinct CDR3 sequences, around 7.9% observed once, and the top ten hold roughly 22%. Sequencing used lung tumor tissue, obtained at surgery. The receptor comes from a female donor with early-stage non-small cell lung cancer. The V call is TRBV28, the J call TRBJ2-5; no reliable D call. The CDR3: CASQGQETQYF. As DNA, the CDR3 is TGTGCCAGCCAAGGACAAGAGACCCAGTACTTC.